This entry lists 26 T cell receptor beta chains sequenced from one sample in a study of OX40 agonist ivuxolimab in advanced cancers. Repertoires were generated with immunoSEQ multiplex PCR, while TCRdb's copy carries only in-frame clones and drops some. The data show roughly 50,000 clones, with around nine tenths seen just once and about a tenth held by the top ten. Sequenced material: CD4+ or CD8+ T cells sorted from blood, taken in a trial of the OX40 agonist ivuxolimab. The source is an adult with an advanced solid tumor such as melanoma, head and neck, liver or kidney cancer.

The chain links TRBV6-5 to TRBJ2-7; D may match TRBD1 or TRBD2 (5 bases each). Trimming took 5 bases from V and 3 from J, leaving 14 bases between them. CDR1 and CDR2 (germline): MNHEY, SVGAGI. The CDR3 spans 14 residues. The CDR3 loop is CASSAGTGIYEQYF. The CDR3 DNA is TGTGCCAGCAGTGCCGGGACGGGCATCTACGAGCAGTACTTC.

V is TRBV6-5 and J is TRBJ2-1, with 8 positions matching TRBD1. Germline CDR1 reads MNHEY; CDR2 reads SVGAGI. The CDR3 runs to 14 residues. Germline trimming cut 8 bases from V and 7 bases from J; bases unmatched to any gene: 10. In DNA, the CDR3 is TGTGCCAGCGGCCGGGACAGGCTGGGGAATGAGCAGTTCTTC. It translates to CASGRDRLGNEQFF.

The V call is TRBV29-1, the J call TRBJ2-1; 11 nucleotides match TRBD2. CDR1 SQVTM and CDR2 ANQGSEA come from the germline V gene. The V and J ends lost 1 base and 8 bases, in that order; junction bases with no gene match: 7. The CDR3 contains 15 residues. The CDR3 is CSVEGLAGPVDEQFF. CDR3 in DNA: TGCAGCGTTGAAGGACTAGCGGGGCCCGTCGATGAGCAGTTCTTC.

V usage is TRBV30 and J usage is TRBJ2-7; 12 nucleotides agree with TRBD2. Germline CDR1 reads GTSNPN; CDR2 reads SVGIG (reference sequence). J was trimmed by 7 bases and V by 1 base; bases with no gene match: 5. This CDR3 region has 14 residues. CDR3 sequence: CAWSARGLAGEQYF. CDR3 in DNA: TGTGCCTGGAGTGCCCGTGGACTAGCGGGGGAGCAGTACTTC.

This rearrangement joins TRBV19 to TRBJ1-4, with 7 positions matching TRBD1. Germline-derived CDR1 and CDR2 are LNHDA and SQIVND (reference sequence). Germline trimming cut 2 bases from V and 6 bases from J; bases unmatched to any gene: 0. The CDR3 has 13 residues. CDR3 in amino acids: CASSITGDEKLFF. DNA of the CDR3: TGTGCCAGTAGTATAACAGGGGATGAAAAACTGTTTTTT.

This chain uses TRBV7-3 with TRBJ2-3; 10 nucleotides line up with TRBD1. The V gene's germline CDR1 is SGHTA and CDR2 FQGTGA. The CDR3 is 16 residues long. V was clipped by 4 bases and J by 3 bases; unmatched bases: 7. As DNA, the CDR3 is TGTGCCAGCAGCTCGATTTCGGGACAGGGGACAGATACGCAGTATTTT. Protein: CASSSISGQGTDTQYF.

The chain uses TRBV15 and TRBJ2-2, with 11 bases matching TRBD2. V lost 3 bases to trimming and J lost 0 bases; unmatched junction nucleotides: 6. This CDR3 has 18 amino acids. From germline, CDR1 is LNHNV and CDR2 YYDKDF (reference sequence). CDR3: CATSSTSGSFSNTGELFF. The CDR3 DNA sequence: TGTGCCACCAGCAGTACTAGCGGGAGTTTTTCGAACACCGGGGAGCTGTTTTTT.

The chain employs TRBV13 and TRBJ2-5; 10 positions match TRBD2. The CDR3 consists of 16 residues. The germline V gene encodes CDR1 PRHDT and CDR2 FYEKMQ (reference sequence). Losses at the gene ends were 5 bases for V and 5 bases for J; bases not matched to a gene: 11. CDR3 sequence (DNA): TGTGCCAGCAGCGAGATAGCGGGAGGTGTGCTTGAGACCCAGTACTTC. Its protein product is CASSEIAGGVLETQYF.

J is TRBJ2-7 and V is TRBV18; D is unclear. Per the germline V gene, CDR1 is KGHSH and CDR2 is LQKENI. V was clipped by 4 bases and J by 1 base, with 11 bases between them. The CDR3 contains 14 residues. CDR3 DNA sequence: TGTGCCAGCTCACTCCCGACCCAGTCCTACGAGCAGTACTTC. Amino acid sequence: CASSLPTQSYEQYF.

The chain recombines TRBV19 with TRBJ1-3, with 10 bases that match TRBD1. V dropped 6 bases and J dropped 4; count of bases not matched to a gene: 6. Germline loops: CDR1 LNHDA, CDR2 SQIVND (reference sequence). The CDR3 runs 15 residues. In nucleotides, the CDR3 is TGTGCCAGTAGGCCGGGACAGGGGCCCGGAAACACCATATATTTT. Protein product: CASRPGQGPGNTIYF.

The chain employs TRBV13 and TRBJ1-1, with D maybe TRBD1 (5 bases). The germline V gene encodes CDR1 PRHDT and CDR2 FYEKMQ (reference sequence). Trimming took off 5 bases at V and 0 bases at J, with 10 bases between the two ends. The CDR3 has 14 residues. The CDR3: CASSTDTLNTEAFF. The CDR3 coding sequence is TGTGCCAGCAGCACGGACACCCTGAACACTGAAGCTTTCTTT.

This sequence joins TRBV4-3 and TRBJ2-7; tentative D call: TRBD1 (5 bases). Trimming took 0 bases from V and 3 from J, leaving 9 bases between them. CDR3 length equals 14 residues. The germline V gene encodes CDR1 LGHNA and CDR2 YSLEER. The CDR3 region is CASSQETGFYEQYF. The DNA for the CDR3 is TGCGCCAGCAGCCAAGAAACAGGCTTCTACGAGCAGTACTTC.

The CDR3 spells CSVEWDSEAFF. The CDR3 DNA follows: TGCAGCGTTGAATGGGACAGTGAAGCTTTCTTT. The chain has TRBV29-1 and TRBJ1-1; TRBD1 matches at 7 bases. Germline assignment: CDR1 SQVTM and CDR2 ANQGSEA. The CDR3 runs to 11 residues. Germline trimming cut 2 bases from V and 7 bases from J; bases unmatched to any gene: 1.

The chain uses TRBV5-1 and TRBJ2-7; 7 positions agree with TRBD1. The CDR3 sequence is 15 residues long. The V gene end was trimmed by 3 bases and the J gene end by 2 bases; junction bases not matched to a gene: 8. Germline V gene sequence: CDR1 SGHRS, CDR2 YFSETQ. The DNA of the CDR3 is TGCGCCAGCAGCTCCCCCGGGACAGAAACCTACGAGCAGTACTTC. This gives the protein CASSSPGTETYEQYF. Combining the CDR3 with reference TRBV5-1 and TRBJ2-7 gives the whole variable domain KAGVTQTPRYLIKTRGQQVTLSCSPISGHRSVSWYQQTPGQGLQFLFEYFSETQRNKGNFPGRFSGRQFSNSRSEMNVSTLELGDSALYLCASSSPGTETYEQYFGPGTRLTVT.

This clone has only one observation. The rearrangement uses TRBV7-2 and TRBJ2-3, with 8 bases aligning to TRBD1. V shed 1 base, J shed 2 bases, and the junction held 5 bases outside the gene matches. Germline V CDR1 and CDR2: SGHTA, FQGNSA. The CDR3 covers 16 residues. In nucleotides, the CDR3 is TGTGCCAGCAGCTTAGGACAGGGGCTGAACACAGATACGCAGTATTTT. Its protein is CASSLGQGLNTDTQYF.

Comments on this clone: The junction does not match germline at one end; this may be a read error. This sequence joins TRBV16 and TRBJ1-4; perhaps TRBD1 as D (5 bases). The CDR3 totals 12 residues. The germline V gene encodes CDR1 KGHSY and CDR2 FQNENV. DNA for the CDR3: TGTGCCAGCAGCCAATCCGGGGCAGCCCTCTCTTTT. This encodes CASSQSGAALSF.

V and J are TRBV27 and TRBJ1-5; 8 bases are shared with TRBD1. This CDR3 region has 14 residues. Germline loops: CDR1 MNHEY, CDR2 SMNVEV (reference sequence). V dropped 5 bases and J dropped 2; count of bases not matched to a gene: 2. The CDR3 DNA reads as TGTGCCAGCAGTACGACAGGGGGCAATCAGCCCCAGCATTTT. Amino acid sequence: CASSTTGGNQPQHF.

This chain links TRBV7-6 with TRBJ1-5; D gene uncertain. Per the germline V gene, CDR1 is SGHVS and CDR2 is FNYEAQ. Trimming took off 0 bases at V and 7 bases at J, with 10 bases between the two ends. CDR3 length: 14 residues. CDR3 sequence reads: CASSLAPGMQPQHF. In DNA, the CDR3 is TGTGCCAGCAGCTTAGCTCCGGGAATGCAGCCCCAGCATTTT.

The chain recombines TRBV7-9 with TRBJ2-7; possible D gene TRBD2, 6 bases. The CDR3 runs to 15 residues. Germline CDR1 is SEHNR and CDR2 is FQNEAQ (reference sequence). V was pared by 0 bases and J by 3 bases, with 12 bases between. The CDR3 DNA reads TGTGCCAGCAGCTTAGCCAGGGTGGGACTCTACGAGCAGTACTTC. Its translation: CASSLARVGLYEQYF.

This chain uses TRBV28 with TRBJ2-2; D is perhaps TRBD2 (7 bases). The CDR3 runs 12 residues. With 11 bases removed from V and 5 bases from J, the gap between germline ends came to 12 bases. Germline values: CDR1 MDHEN, CDR2 SYDVKM. DNA of the CDR3: TGTGCCGGAGGGAGGGGGACCGGGGAGCTGTTTTTT. Its translation: CAGGRGTGELFF.

The V gene is TRBV14, the J gene TRBJ2-7; 11 nucleotides align to TRBD2. Looked up from germline, CDR1 is SGHDN and CDR2 is FVKESK. This CDR3 is 15 amino acids long. The V and J ends lost 6 bases and 3 bases, in that order; junction bases with no gene match: 7. The CDR3: CASRETSGTIYEQYF. The CDR3 nucleotides are TGTGCCAGCAGAGAGACTAGCGGGACGATCTACGAGCAGTACTTC. Looking up the rest from reference TRBV14 and TRBJ2-7 gives the full variable domain: EAGVTQFPSHSVIEKGQTVTLRCDPISGHDNLYWYRRVMGKEIKFLLHFVKESKQDESGMPNNRFLAERTGGTYSTLKVQPAELEDSGVYFCASRETSGTIYEQYFGPGTRLTVT.

The J gene is TRBJ2-2, the V gene TRBV4-3; D perhaps matches TRBD1 (5 bases). CDR1 and CDR2 from the germline V gene are LGHNA and YSLEER. CDR3 length equals 15 residues. V lost 5 bases to trimming and J lost 0 bases, with 10 bases between them. CDR3 loop: CASSKGQPNTGELFF. CDR3 nucleotides: TGCGCCAGCAGCAAAGGACAACCGAACACCGGGGAGCTGTTTTTT.

This clone was observed once. The chain links TRBV23-1 to TRBJ1-5, with TRBD1 as a possible D gene (5 bases). TRBV23-1 counts as an open reading frame of uncertain function. V lost 0 bases, J lost 0 bases, and 12 bases lay in between. This CDR3 comprises 17 residues. Here the CDR3 DNA reads TGCGCCAGCAGTCAATCGTTGGGGCAGTATAGCAATCAGCCCCAGCATTTT. Its protein product is CASSQSLGQYSNQPQHF.

J is TRBJ2-7 and V is TRBV7-9; possible D gene TRBD1, 6 bases. The CDR3 runs to 13 residues. Per the germline V gene, CDR1 is SEHNR and CDR2 is FQNEAQ (reference sequence). The ends were cut back, 0 bases at V and 7 bases at J, with 10 bases in the middle. The CDR3 DNA reads as TGTGCCAGCAGCTTAGCGGGGGCCAATGAGCAGTACTTC. It is translated as CASSLAGANEQYF.

This clone showed up just once. The chain recombines TRBV9 with TRBJ2-1, with TRBD2 identical over 7 bases. V trimming: 4 bases; J trimming: 0 bases; junction bases outside the gene matches: 7. The CDR3 totals 16 residues. Germline CDR1 and CDR2: SGDLS and YYNGEE. The CDR3 DNA is TGTGCCAGCAGCCAGACCGGGGGGAGCTCCTACAATGAGCAGTTCTTC. Its translation is CASSQTGGSSYNEQFF.

This chain links TRBV6-5 with TRBJ1-6; TRBD1 is a possible D gene (6 bases). Germline V gene sequence: CDR1 MNHEY, CDR2 SVGAGI. V lost 2 bases, J lost 5 bases, and 13 bases lay in between. This CDR3 is 16 amino acids long. The CDR3 spells CASSYVRTVNNSPLHF. CDR3 bases: TGTGCCAGCAGTTACGTCCGGACAGTGAATAATTCACCCCTCCACTTT.